The clone carrying this TCR beta chain was seen more than once but under ten times. The antigen is undetermined. Primers: 60 Vbeta forward and 13 Jbeta reverse. The method was immunoSEQ multiplex PCR; TCRdb's version includes in-frame clones alone and lacks a portion of them. Among fewer than 200,000 clones listed, roughly 80% were seen once. The sample originates from a study of cytomegalovirus exposure and HLA in healthy donors. Study at large: HLA-typed donors contributed 65 million to 95 million unique TCRs, which were held in an early data release. Study-level results: A later analysis linked a missense DCLRE1C variant to TCR beta V- and J-gene trimming.

V lost 0 bases to trimming and J lost 2 bases, with 10 bases between them. Germline CDR1 GTSNPN, CDR2 SVGIG (reference sequence). The CDR3 runs 14 residues. The chain is built from TRBV30 and TRBJ1-2; D may be TRBD1 (5 bases). What was sequenced was PBMCs. This sequence originates from a female donor in good health and CMV-seronegative. For the CDR3, the DNA is TGTGCCTGGAGTGTGTGGGGGGAAAACTATGGCTACACCTTC. Protein sequence: CAWSVWGENYGYTF.